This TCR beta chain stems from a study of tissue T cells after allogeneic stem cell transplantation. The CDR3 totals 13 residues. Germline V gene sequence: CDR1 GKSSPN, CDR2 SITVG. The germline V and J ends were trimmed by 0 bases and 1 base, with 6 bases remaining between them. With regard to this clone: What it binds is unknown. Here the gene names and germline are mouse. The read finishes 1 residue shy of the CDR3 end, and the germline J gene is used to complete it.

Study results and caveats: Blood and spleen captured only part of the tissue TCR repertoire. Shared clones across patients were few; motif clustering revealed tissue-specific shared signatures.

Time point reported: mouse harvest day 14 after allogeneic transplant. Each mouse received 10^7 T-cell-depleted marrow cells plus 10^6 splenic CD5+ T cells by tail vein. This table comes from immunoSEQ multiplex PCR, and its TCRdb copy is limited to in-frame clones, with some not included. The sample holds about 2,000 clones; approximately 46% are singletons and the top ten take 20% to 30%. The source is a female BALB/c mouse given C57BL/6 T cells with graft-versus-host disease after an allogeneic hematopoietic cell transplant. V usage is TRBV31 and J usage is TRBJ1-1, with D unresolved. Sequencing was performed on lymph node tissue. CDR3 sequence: CAWSLQRNTEVFF. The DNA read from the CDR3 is TGTGCCTGGAGTCTCCAGAGAAACACAGAAGTCTTC.